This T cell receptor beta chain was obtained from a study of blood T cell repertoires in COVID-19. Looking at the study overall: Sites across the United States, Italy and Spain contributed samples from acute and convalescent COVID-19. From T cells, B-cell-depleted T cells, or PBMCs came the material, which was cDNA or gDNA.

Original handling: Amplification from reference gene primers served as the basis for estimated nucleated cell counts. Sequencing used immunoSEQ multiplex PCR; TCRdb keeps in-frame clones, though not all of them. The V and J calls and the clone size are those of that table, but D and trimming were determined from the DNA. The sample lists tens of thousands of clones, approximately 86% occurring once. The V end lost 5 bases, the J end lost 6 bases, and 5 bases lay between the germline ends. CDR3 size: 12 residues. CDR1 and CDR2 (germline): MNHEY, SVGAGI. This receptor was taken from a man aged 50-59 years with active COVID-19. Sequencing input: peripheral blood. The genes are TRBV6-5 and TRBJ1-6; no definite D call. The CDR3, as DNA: TGTGCCAGCAGTATACTTAATTCACCCCTCCACTTT. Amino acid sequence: CASSILNSPLHF.